These T cell receptor beta chains were read from a single sample in a study of cytomegalovirus exposure and HLA in healthy donors. Some clones are missing from TCRdb's copy, which holds only in-frame ones; the method was immunoSEQ multiplex PCR. This sample's table reports some 67,000 clones. The specimen sequenced was PBMCs. These receptor sequences come from a woman in her thirties in good health and CMV-seronegative. CDR3s include the opening cysteine and the closing phenylalanine or tryptophan.

CDR3aa: CASSPRLAGAGYEQYF
v_gene: TRBV27

CDR3aa: CASSVGTSTDTQYF
v_gene: TRBV9

CDR3aa: CASSSTGTSGRGRETQYF
v_gene: TRBV11-2

CDR3aa: CASSMSWQRQETQYF
v_gene: TRBV19

CDR3aa: CASSSGTGATYEQYF
v_gene: TRBV19

CDR3aa: CSVEVDRTNYGYTF
v_gene: TRBV29-1

CDR3aa: CASSQGGGYGYTF
v_gene: TRBV4-1

CDR3aa: CSAMDRLSMNTEAFF
v_gene: TRBV29-1

CDR3aa: CASSSQEGPIYEQYF
v_gene: TRBV7-6

CDR3aa: CASQTLGGNQPQHF
v_gene: TRBV6-5